A single sample is the source of the 24 T cell receptor beta chains below, sequenced in a study of OX40 agonist ivuxolimab in advanced cancers. Here immunoSEQ multiplex PCR was the method, and the copy in TCRdb shows in-frame clones only, minus some. The profile shows tens of thousands of clones, more than 70% of them singletons. The sequencing here drew on CD4+ or CD8+ T cells sorted from blood, taken in a trial of the OX40 agonist ivuxolimab. These receptors all stem from an adult with an advanced solid tumor such as melanoma, head and neck, liver or kidney cancer.

The chain uses TRBV19 and TRBJ2-5; either TRBD1 or TRBD2 may supply D (5 bases each). The CDR3 spans 14 residues. Trimming removed 3 bases from V and 2 bases from J, with 10 bases in between. CDR1 and CDR2 (germline): LNHDA, SQIVND (reference sequence). The CDR3: CASSIPGPQETQYF. Written as DNA, the CDR3 is TGTGCCAGTAGTATCCCGGGACCTCAAGAGACCCAGTACTTC.

V usage is TRBV2 and J usage is TRBJ1-2; maybe TRBD1 (6 bases). The CDR3 is made up of 12 amino acids. Trimming removed 7 bases at V and 8 bases at J, with 14 bases between. The germline CDR1 and CDR2 sequences are SNHLY and FYNNEI. The CDR3, as DNA: TGTGCCAGCATTAAAGACAGGTCCGGCTACACCTTC. Translating gives CASIKDRSGYTF.

V is TRBV11-3 and J is TRBJ2-3; 11 nucleotides agree with TRBD2. The CDR3 loop spans 15 amino acids. Germline CDR1 SGHNT, CDR2 YENEEA. V was pared by 5 bases and J by 3 bases, with 4 bases of the junction left unmatched. CDR3 sequence: CASSPGLAVTDTQYF. CDR3 bases: TGTGCCAGCAGCCCGGGACTAGCGGTTACAGATACGCAGTATTTT. Looking up the rest from reference TRBV11-3 and TRBJ2-3 gives the full variable domain: EAGVVQSPRYKIIEKKQPVAFWCNPISGHNTLYWYLQNLGQGPELLIRYENEEAVDDSQLPKDRFSAERLKGVDSTLKIQPAELGDSAVYLCASSPGLAVTDTQYFGPGTRLTVL.

The chain joins TRBV5-4 to TRBJ2-5; D unresolved. V lost 4 bases to trimming and J lost 1 base, with 14 bases between them. The germline gives CDR1 SGHNT, CDR2 YYREEE (reference sequence). The CDR3 is made up of 15 amino acids. DNA for the CDR3: TGTGCCAGCAGCACCCGGACGAATCTCCAAGAGACCCAGTACTTC. It yields the protein CASSTRTNLQETQYF.

V and J are TRBV6-1 and TRBJ2-4; TRBD1 aligns across 7 bases. The V and J ends lost 3 bases and 3 bases, in that order; junction bases with no gene match: 2. Germline values: CDR1 MNHNS, CDR2 SASEGT. CDR3 length: 14 amino acids. CDR3 bases: TGTGCCAGCAGTGATTGGACAGGCAAAAACATTCAGTACTTC. Its protein product is CASSDWTGKNIQYF.

V usage is TRBV18 and J usage is TRBJ2-7; 9 bases agree with TRBD2. In germline, CDR1 is KGHSH, CDR2 LQKENI. The junction had 10 bases not matched to a gene; V was cut back by 2 bases and J by 5 bases. This CDR3 comprises 16 residues. The CDR3 DNA follows: TGTGCCAGCTCACCAGGGGGGCTAGCGGGATGGGACGAGCAGTACTTC. Its translation: CASSPGGLAGWDEQYF. Looking up the rest from reference TRBV18 and TRBJ2-7 gives the full variable domain: NAGVMQNPRHLVRRRGQEARLRCSPMKGHSHVYWYRQLPEEGLKFMVYLQKENIIDESGMPKERFSAEFPKEGPSILRIQQVVRGDSAAYFCASSPGGLAGWDEQYFGPGTRLTVT.

Details on this clone: The junction departs from the called germline gene at one end, perhaps through a read error. The V and J genes are TRBV19 and TRBJ2-7, with a weak D call TRBD2 (6 bases). CDR3 size: 12 residues. The germline V gene encodes CDR1 LNHDA and CDR2 SQIVND (reference sequence). The CDR3 spells CASSILGGVQHF. In DNA form, the CDR3 reads TGTGCCAGTAGTATTCTTGGAGGGGTACAGCACTTC.

The rearrangement links TRBV12-5 to TRBJ2-1, with unresolved D. V dropped 7 bases and J dropped 0 bases, with 7 bases sitting between them. The CDR3 runs to 13 residues. In germline, CDR1 is LGHNT, CDR2 FRNRAP. CDR3 sequence reads: CASAISSYNEQFF. In nucleotides, the CDR3 is TGTGCTAGTGCAATTAGCTCCTACAATGAGCAGTTCTTC.

This clone appeared a single time. V gene TRBV2 combines with J gene TRBJ1-1; TRBD1 might be the D (5 bases). The V and J ends lost 9 bases and 0 bases respectively, with 8 bases between them. Looked up from germline, CDR1 is SNHLY and CDR2 is FYNNEI. CDR3 length: 12 residues. CDR3 protein: CASQGLNTEAFF. Written as DNA, the CDR3 is TGTGCCAGTCAGGGCCTGAACACTGAAGCTTTCTTT.

This chain links TRBV28 with TRBJ1-2; 8 nucleotides match TRBD1. Trimming cost V 3 bases and J 4 bases; bases outside gene matches: 4. CDR3 size: 14 residues. Germline loops: CDR1 MDHEN, CDR2 SYDVKM. The CDR3 sequence is CASSLAGQVYGYTF. CDR3 sequence (DNA): TGTGCCAGCAGTTTGGCGGGACAGGTCTATGGCTACACCTTC.

This clone was seen just once. J is TRBJ1-2 and V is TRBV7-2; possible D gene TRBD1, 6 bases. This CDR3 contains 13 residues. Germline CDR1 is SGHTA and CDR2 is FQGNSA. V dropped 1 base and J dropped 12 bases, with 15 bases sitting between them. The CDR3 reads CASSLDGQGRNTF. The CDR3 nucleotides are TGTGCCAGCAGCTTAGATGGTCAGGGGCGAAACACCTTC.

This clone was seen a few times. The rearrangement joins TRBV6-6 to TRBJ2-5; TRBD1 matches 8 bases. The CDR3 consists of 15 residues. Germline CDR1 is MNHNY and CDR2 is SVGAGI (reference sequence). V shed 5 bases, J shed 4 bases, and the junction held 9 bases outside the gene matches. As DNA, the CDR3 is TGTGCCAGCAGTGACCAGGGGGCGAAGGGAGAGACCCAGTACTTC. This codes for CASSDQGAKGETQYF.

The rearrangement links TRBV29-1 to TRBJ2-7, with TRBD1 matching over 8 bases. The CDR3 extends over 15 amino acids. Germline V gives CDR1 SQVTM, CDR2 ANQGSEA. The trim removed 7 bases at V and 4 bases at J, leaving 15 bases unmatched. DNA of the CDR3: TGCAGCGCGTTGTACGCCGGACAGGGACCATACGAGCAGTACGTC. Protein: CSALYAGQGPYEQYV.

The gene calls are TRBV30 and TRBJ1-6, with D possibly TRBD1 on 6 matching bases. CDR3 size: 13 residues. The V gene lost 4 bases and the J gene lost 10 bases, with 14 bases spanning the gap. CDR1 and CDR2 (germline): GTSNPN, SVGIG (reference sequence). CDR3: CAWMGTGSSPLHF. The CDR3 DNA is TGTGCCTGGATGGGTACAGGGTCATCACCCCTCCACTTT.

The genes are TRBV28 and TRBJ1-1; D is unclear. Trimming left V 3 bases short and J 5 bases short, with 7 bases between. This CDR3 has 12 amino acids. Per the germline V gene, CDR1 is MDHEN and CDR2 is SYDVKM. The CDR3 loop is CASSLARTEAFF. As DNA, the CDR3 is TGTGCCAGCAGTTTGGCGAGGACTGAAGCTTTCTTT.

The chain employs TRBV18 and TRBJ2-7; TRBD2 matches at 7 bases. The CDR3 has 15 amino acids. The V gene's germline CDR1 is KGHSH and CDR2 LQKENI. V gave up 5 bases and J gave up 6 bases; unmatched junction bases: 13. The CDR3 nucleotides read TGTGCCAGCTCAAAAGATATGCGGGAGCTGAGCGAGCAGTACTTC. It is translated as CASSKDMRELSEQYF. The full variable domain, rest sourced from reference TRBV18 and TRBJ2-7, is NAGVMQNPRHLVRRRGQEARLRCSPMKGHSHVYWYRQLPEEGLKFMVYLQKENIIDESGMPKERFSAEFPKEGPSILRIQQVVRGDSAAYFCASSKDMRELSEQYFGPGTRLTVT.

This rearrangement joins TRBV5-1 to TRBJ2-4; 9 bases match TRBD1. This CDR3 comprises 15 residues. The germline CDR1 and CDR2 sequences are SGHRS and YFSETQ. The V segment lost 4 bases and the J segment 5 bases; nucleotides outside the gene matches: 7. The CDR3 region is CASSPRRTGENIQYF. Here the CDR3 DNA reads TGCGCCAGCAGCCCGAGGAGGACAGGGGAAAACATTCAGTACTTC.

The rearrangement links TRBV7-3 to TRBJ1-6; D gene unclear. The CDR3 loop spans 13 amino acids. Germline CDR1 and CDR2: SGHTA and FQGTGA. The V end lost 5 bases, the J end lost 7 bases, and 9 bases lay between the germline ends. This CDR3 reads CASSLQTNSPLHF. CDR3 nucleotide sequence: TGTGCCAGCAGCCTACAAACCAATTCACCCCTCCACTTT.

This sequence joins TRBV29-1 and TRBJ2-5; no reliable D call. V lost 4 bases and J 1 base, leaving 7 bases between the germline ends. The CDR3 consists of 12 residues. The germline V gene has CDR1 SQVTM and CDR2 ANQGSEA. CDR3 nucleotide sequence: TGCAGCGTTGGGGGTTCCCAAGAGACCCAGTACTTC. Its protein is CSVGGSQETQYF.

Written as DNA, the CDR3 is TGCAGCGTGGACGGGACAGGGATCCAAGAGACCCAGTACTTC. As protein: CSVDGTGIQETQYF. This rearrangement joins TRBV29-1 to TRBJ2-5, with 9 bases identical to TRBD1. Germline-derived CDR1 and CDR2 are SQVTM and ANQGSEA. V trimming: 6 bases; J trimming: 1 base; junction bases outside the gene matches: 6. CDR3 length: 14 amino acids. Together with reference TRBV29-1 and TRBJ2-5, the CDR3 gives the full variable domain: SAVISQKPSRDICQRGTSLTIQCQVDSQVTMMFWYRQQPGQSLTLIATANQGSEATYESGFVIDKFPISRPNLTFSTLTVSNMSPEDSSIYLCSVDGTGIQETQYFGPGTRLLVL.

This clone was counted a single time. The chain carries TRBV27 and TRBJ2-7; 8 bases are shared with TRBD2. Germline V gives CDR1 MNHEY, CDR2 SMNVEV (reference sequence). This CDR3 contains 15 residues. The V and J ends lost 3 bases and 2 bases, in that order; junction bases with no gene match: 6. The CDR3 loop is CASSFASGSPYEQYF. The DNA of the CDR3 is TGTGCCAGCAGTTTTGCTAGCGGGTCCCCCTACGAGCAGTACTTC.

J is TRBJ1-6 and V is TRBV6-4; D is ambiguous. Germline V gene sequence: CDR1 MRHNA, CDR2 SNTAGT. The CDR3 runs to 17 residues. Trimming removed 3 bases from V and 0 bases from J, with 12 bases in between. The CDR3: CASSDHGISSYNSPLHF. For the CDR3, the DNA is TGTGCCAGCAGTGATCACGGTATCAGCTCCTATAATTCACCCCTCCACTTT.

V gene TRBV6-7 combines with J gene TRBJ2-7; 9 bases are shared with TRBD1. TRBV6-7 is assigned to the ORF class and has an uncertain function. The length of the CDR3 is 15 residues. After removal of 7 bases from V and 3 bases from J, the junction contained 10 bases not matched to a gene. CDR3 amino acids: CASNPRGQGLYEQYF. CDR3 in DNA: TGTGCCAGCAACCCCCGGGGACAGGGTCTCTACGAGCAGTACTTC.

This rearrangement joins TRBV30 to TRBJ2-1; D unresolved. Per germline, CDR1 GTSNPN and CDR2 SVGIG (reference sequence). CDR3 length: 15 amino acids. Trimming removed 6 bases at V and 0 bases at J, with 15 bases between. The CDR3 loop is CACHVGSSSYNEQFF. The CDR3 bases are TGTGCCTGCCACGTGGGCTCGAGCTCCTACAATGAGCAGTTCTTC.